The clone carrying this T cell receptor (beta chain) showed up many times. Its matching antigen is unknown. This sample stems from a study of T cells in Graves' hyperthyroidism and ophthalmopathy. Study-wide results and limits: Progression to ophthalmopathy was predicted a median of about 6.6 months early.

The diagnoses drew upon clinical symptoms, serum thyroxine and TRAb, thyroid ultrasound and orbital computed tomography. The germline CDR1 and CDR2 sequences are SQVTM and ANQGSEA. V lost 4 bases and J lost 1; bases outside the gene matches: 5. This CDR3 region has 14 residues. Regions amplified from RNA transcripts were the TCR beta CDR3 regions. The HTBI set primed first-round TCR CDR3 RT-PCR. TCRdb re-analysed the multiplex PCR reads in MiXCR, keeping a single row per CDR3 protein. The sample includes about 160,000 distinct CDR3 sequences, 8% to 9.5% of them seen just once. Material: blood. The chain has TRBV29-1 and TRBJ1-2, with 8 bases aligning to TRBD1. The sequence derives from a woman aged 18-29 years with Graves' hyperthyroidism that later progressed to Graves' ophthalmopathy. In DNA, the CDR3 is TGCAGCGTTGCCCCGGGACAGGATAACTATGGCTACACCTTC. This sequence encodes CSVAPGQDNYGYTF.